This section outlines one T cell receptor beta chain sequence together with its context. Antigen: not known. Germline V gene lookup returns CDR1 SGHRS and CDR2 YFSETQ. The CDR3 has 16 amino acids. Trimming at V came to 3 bases and at J to 5 bases, leaving 8 bases not matched to a gene. These data belong to a study of cytomegalovirus exposure and HLA in healthy donors. Study results and limitations: An analysis that was carried out later associated 16,000 or so TCR beta sequences with HLA alleles at 0.05 false discovery rate.

The PCR employed 60 Vbeta primers together with 13 Jbeta primers. Only in-frame clones appear in the TCRdb table, and some are missing; sequencing was by immunoSEQ multiplex PCR. The table lists some 170,000 clones, 87% of them singletons. The specimen sequenced was PBMCs. V and J are TRBV5-1 and TRBJ2-5; the match to TRBD2 covers 12 bases. The TCR originated in a woman in her thirties in good health and CMV-seronegative. The CDR3: CASSSSLAGGRETQYF. Written as DNA, the CDR3 is TGCGCCAGCAGCTCAAGTCTAGCGGGAGGGCGGGAGACCCAGTACTTC.